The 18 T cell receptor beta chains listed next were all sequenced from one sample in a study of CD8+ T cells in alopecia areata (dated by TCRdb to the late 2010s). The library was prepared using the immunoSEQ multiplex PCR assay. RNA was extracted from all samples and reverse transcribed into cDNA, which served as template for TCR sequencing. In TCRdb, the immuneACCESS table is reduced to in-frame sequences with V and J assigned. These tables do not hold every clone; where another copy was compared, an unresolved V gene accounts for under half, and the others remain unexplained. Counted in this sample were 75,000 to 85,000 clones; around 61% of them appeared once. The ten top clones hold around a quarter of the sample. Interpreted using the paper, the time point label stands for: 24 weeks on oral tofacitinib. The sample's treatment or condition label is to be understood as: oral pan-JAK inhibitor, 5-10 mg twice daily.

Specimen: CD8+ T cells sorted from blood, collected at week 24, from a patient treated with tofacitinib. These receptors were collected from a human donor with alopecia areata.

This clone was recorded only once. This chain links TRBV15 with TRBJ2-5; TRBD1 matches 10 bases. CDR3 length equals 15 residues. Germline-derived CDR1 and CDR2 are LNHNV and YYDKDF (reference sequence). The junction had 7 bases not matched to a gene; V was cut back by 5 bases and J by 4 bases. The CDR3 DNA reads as TGTGCCACCAGCTCACAGACAGGGGGCCTAGAGACCCAGTACTTC. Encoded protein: CATSSQTGGLETQYF.

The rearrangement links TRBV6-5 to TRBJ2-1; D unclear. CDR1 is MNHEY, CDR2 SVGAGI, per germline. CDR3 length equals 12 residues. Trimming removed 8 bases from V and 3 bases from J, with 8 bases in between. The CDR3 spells CASGSDYNEQFF. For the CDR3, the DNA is TGTGCCAGCGGCTCAGACTACAATGAGCAGTTCTTC.

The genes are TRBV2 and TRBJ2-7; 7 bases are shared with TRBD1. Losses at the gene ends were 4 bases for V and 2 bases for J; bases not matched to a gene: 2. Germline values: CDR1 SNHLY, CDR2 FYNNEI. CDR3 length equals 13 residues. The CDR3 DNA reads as TGTGCCAGCAGTGGACAGGGTCCCTACGAGCAGTACTTC. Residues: CASSGQGPYEQYF.

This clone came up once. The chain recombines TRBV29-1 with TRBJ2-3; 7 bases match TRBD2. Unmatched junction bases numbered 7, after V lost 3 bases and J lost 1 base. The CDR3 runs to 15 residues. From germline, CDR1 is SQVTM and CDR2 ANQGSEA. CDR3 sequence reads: CSVDPSGARTDTQYF. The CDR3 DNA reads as TGCAGCGTTGATCCTAGCGGAGCTCGCACAGATACGCAGTATTTT.

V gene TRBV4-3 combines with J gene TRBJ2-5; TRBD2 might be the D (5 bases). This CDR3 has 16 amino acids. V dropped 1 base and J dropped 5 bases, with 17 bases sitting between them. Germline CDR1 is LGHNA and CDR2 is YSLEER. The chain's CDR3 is CASSQGVKRATETQYF. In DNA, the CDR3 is TGCGCCAGCAGCCAAGGGGTGAAGAGGGCTACGGAGACCCAGTACTTC.

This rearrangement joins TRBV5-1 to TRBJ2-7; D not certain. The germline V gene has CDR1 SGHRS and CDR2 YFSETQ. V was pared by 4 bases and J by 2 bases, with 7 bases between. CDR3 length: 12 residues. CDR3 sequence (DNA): TGCGCCAGCAGCCAGGAACCCTACGAGCAGTACTTC. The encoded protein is CASSQEPYEQYF.

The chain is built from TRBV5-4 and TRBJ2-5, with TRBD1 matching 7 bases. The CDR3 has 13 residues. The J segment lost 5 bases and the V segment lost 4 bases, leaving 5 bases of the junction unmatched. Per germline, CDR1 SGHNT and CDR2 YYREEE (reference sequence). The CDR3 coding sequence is TGTGCCAGCAGCCCAGACAGGGATGAGACCCAGTACTTC. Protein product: CASSPDRDETQYF.

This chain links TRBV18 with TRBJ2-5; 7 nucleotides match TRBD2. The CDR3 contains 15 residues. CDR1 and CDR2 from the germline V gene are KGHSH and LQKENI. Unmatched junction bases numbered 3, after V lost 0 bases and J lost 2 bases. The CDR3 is CASSPPISGQETQYF. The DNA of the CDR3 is TGTGCCAGCTCACCACCGATTAGCGGGCAAGAGACCCAGTACTTC.

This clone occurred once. The CDR3 reads CASGSGGGTDTQYF. The DNA for the CDR3 is TGTGCCAGCGGTTCCGGGGGGGGCACAGATACGCAGTATTTT. This chain uses TRBV9 with TRBJ2-3; the match to TRBD2 covers 8 bases. The CDR3 is made up of 14 amino acids. CDR1 is SGDLS and CDR2 is YYNGEE in the germline V gene. V shed 7 bases, J shed 1 base, and the junction held 5 bases outside the gene matches. Looking up the rest from reference TRBV9 and TRBJ2-3 gives the full variable domain: DSGVTQTPKHLITATGQRVTLRCSPRSGDLSVYWYQQSLDQGLQFLIQYYNGEERAKGNILERFSAQQFPDLHSELNLSSLELGDSALYFCASGSGGGTDTQYFGPGTRLTVL.

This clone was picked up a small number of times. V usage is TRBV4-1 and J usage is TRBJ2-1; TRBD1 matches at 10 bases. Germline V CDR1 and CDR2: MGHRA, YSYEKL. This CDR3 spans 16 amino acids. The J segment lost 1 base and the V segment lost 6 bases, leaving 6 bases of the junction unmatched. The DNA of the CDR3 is TGCGCCAGCAGTGGAAGGACAGGGGGATCCTACAATGAGCAGTTCTTC. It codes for CASSGRTGGSYNEQFF.

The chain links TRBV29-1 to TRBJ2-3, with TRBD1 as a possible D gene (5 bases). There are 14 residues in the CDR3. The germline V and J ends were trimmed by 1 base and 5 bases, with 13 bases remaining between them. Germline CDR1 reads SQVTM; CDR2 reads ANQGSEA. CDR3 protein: CSVEGQGVGDTQYF. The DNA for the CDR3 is TGCAGCGTTGAAGGCCAAGGGGTCGGAGATACGCAGTATTTT.

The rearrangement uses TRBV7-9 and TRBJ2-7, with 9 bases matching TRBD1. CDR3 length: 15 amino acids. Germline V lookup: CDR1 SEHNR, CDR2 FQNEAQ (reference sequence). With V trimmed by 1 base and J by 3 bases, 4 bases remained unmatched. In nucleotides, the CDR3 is TGTGCCAGCAGCTTAGAACAGGGGGCTTTCTACGAGCAGTACTTC. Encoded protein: CASSLEQGAFYEQYF.

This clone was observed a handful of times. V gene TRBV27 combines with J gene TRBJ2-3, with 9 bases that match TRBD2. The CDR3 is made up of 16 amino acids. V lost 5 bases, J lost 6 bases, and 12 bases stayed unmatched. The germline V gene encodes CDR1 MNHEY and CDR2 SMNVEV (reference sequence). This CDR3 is CASSQGGGAGLDTQYF. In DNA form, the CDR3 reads TGTGCCAGCAGTCAAGGCGGGGGGGCAGGGCTCGATACGCAGTATTTT.

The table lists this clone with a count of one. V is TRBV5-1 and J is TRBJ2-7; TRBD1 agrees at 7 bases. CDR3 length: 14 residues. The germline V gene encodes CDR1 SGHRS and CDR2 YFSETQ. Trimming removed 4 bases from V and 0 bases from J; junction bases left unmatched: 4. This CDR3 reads CASSRGGSSYEQYF. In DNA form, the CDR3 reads TGCGCCAGCAGCAGAGGGGGCAGCTCCTACGAGCAGTACTTC.

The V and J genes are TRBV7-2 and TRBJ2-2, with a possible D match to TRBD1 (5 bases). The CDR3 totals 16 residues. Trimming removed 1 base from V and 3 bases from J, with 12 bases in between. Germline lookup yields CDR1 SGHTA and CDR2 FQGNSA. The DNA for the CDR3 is TGTGCCAGCAGCTTAGGGGGCCGCCAACACACCGGGGAGCTGTTTTTT. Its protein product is CASSLGGRQHTGELFF. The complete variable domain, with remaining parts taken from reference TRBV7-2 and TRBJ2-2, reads GAGVSQSPSNKVTEKGKDVELRCDPISGHTALYWYRQSLGQGLEFLIYFQGNSAPDKSGLPSDRFSAERTGGSVSTLTIQRTQQEDSAVYLCASSLGGRQHTGELFFGEGSRLTVL.

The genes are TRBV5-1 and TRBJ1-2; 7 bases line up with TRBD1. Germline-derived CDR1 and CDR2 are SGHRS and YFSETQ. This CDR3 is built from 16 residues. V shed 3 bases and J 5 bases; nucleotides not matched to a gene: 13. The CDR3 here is CASSWGTDRSPYGYTF. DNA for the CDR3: TGCGCCAGCAGCTGGGGGACAGACAGGTCCCCGTATGGCTACACCTTC.

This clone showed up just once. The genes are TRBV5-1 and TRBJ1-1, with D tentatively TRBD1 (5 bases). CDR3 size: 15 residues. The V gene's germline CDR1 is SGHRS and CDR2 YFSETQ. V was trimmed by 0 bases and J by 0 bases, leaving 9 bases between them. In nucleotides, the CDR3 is TGCGCCAGCAGCTTGGAGTGGGGCCTGAACACTGAAGCTTTCTTT. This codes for CASSLEWGLNTEAFF. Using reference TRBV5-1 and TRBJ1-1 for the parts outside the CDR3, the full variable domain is KAGVTQTPRYLIKTRGQQVTLSCSPISGHRSVSWYQQTPGQGLQFLFEYFSETQRNKGNFPGRFSGRQFSNSRSEMNVSTLELGDSALYLCASSLEWGLNTEAFFGQGTRLTVV.

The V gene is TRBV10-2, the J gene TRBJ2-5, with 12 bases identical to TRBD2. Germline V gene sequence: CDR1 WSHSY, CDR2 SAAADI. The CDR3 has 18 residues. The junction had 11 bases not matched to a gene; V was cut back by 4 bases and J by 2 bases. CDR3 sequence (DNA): TGCGCCAGCAGTGGGGTTGGATGGACTAGCGGGATTCAAGAGACCCAGTACTTC. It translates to CASSGVGWTSGIQETQYF.